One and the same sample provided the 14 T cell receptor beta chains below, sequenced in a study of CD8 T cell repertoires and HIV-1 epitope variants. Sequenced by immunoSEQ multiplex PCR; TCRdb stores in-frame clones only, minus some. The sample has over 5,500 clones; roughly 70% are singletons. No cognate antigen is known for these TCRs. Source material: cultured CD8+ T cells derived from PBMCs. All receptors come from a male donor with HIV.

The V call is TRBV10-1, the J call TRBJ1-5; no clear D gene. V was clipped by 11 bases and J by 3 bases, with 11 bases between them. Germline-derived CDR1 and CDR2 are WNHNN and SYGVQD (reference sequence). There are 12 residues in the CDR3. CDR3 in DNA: TGCGCCGTCGGACGGATCAATCAGCCCCAGCATTTT. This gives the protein CAVGRINQPQHF.

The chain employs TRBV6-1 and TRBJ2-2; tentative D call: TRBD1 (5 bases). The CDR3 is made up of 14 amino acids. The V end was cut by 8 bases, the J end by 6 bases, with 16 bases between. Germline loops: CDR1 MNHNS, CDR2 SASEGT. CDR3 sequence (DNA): TGTGCCAGCTTTAGTGGGGCTCTCTCCGGGGAGCTGTTTTTT. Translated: CASFSGALSGELFF.

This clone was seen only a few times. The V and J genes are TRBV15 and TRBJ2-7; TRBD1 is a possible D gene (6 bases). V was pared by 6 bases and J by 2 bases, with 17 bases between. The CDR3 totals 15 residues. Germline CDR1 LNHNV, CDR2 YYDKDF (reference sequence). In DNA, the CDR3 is TGTGCCACCAGTCGTGAACAGGGTGCCCCCTACGAGCAGTACTTC. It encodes CATSREQGAPYEQYF.

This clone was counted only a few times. The CDR3 reads CASSAGRGDNNEQFF. Here the CDR3 DNA reads TGTGCCAGCAGCGCAGGCAGGGGGGATAACAATGAGCAGTTCTTC. The chain couples TRBV7-6 to TRBJ2-1, with D perhaps TRBD1 (7 bases). Trimming left V 5 bases short and J 5 bases short, with 16 bases between. CDR3 size: 15 residues. Looked up from germline, CDR1 is SGHVS and CDR2 is FNYEAQ.

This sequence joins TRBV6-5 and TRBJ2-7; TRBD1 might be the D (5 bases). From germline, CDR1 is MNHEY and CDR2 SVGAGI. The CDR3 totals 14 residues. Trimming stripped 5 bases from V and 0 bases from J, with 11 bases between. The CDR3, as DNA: TGTGCCAGCAGTGATCAGGGAAGCTCCTACGAGCAGTACTTC. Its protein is CASSDQGSSYEQYF.

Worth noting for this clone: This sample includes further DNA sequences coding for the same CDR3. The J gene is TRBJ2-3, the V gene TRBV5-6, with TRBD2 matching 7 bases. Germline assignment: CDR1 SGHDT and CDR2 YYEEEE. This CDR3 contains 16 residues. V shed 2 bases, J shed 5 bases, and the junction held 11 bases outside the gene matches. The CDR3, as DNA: TGTGCCAGCAGCTTCCCGGGAGCGGGGTTGGTAGATACGCAGTATTTT. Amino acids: CASSFPGAGLVDTQYF. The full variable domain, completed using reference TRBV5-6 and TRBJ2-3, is DAGVTQSPTHLIKTRGQQVTLRCSPKSGHDTVSWYQQALGQGPQFIFQYYEEEERQRGNFPDRFSGHQFPNYSSELNVNALLLGDSALYLCASSFPGAGLVDTQYFGPGTRLTVL.

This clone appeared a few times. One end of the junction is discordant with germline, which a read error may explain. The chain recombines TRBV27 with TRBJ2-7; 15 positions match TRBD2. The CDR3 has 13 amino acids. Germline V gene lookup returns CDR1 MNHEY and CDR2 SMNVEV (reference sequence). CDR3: CASSSGLAGGFHF. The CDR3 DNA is TGTGCCAGCAGTTCGGGACTAGCGGGAGGATTCCACTTC.

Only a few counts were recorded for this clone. The CDR3 DNA is TGTGCCAGCAGTTTGTGGGCGGAAGGGTCCACCGGGGAGCTGTTTTTT. This encodes CASSLWAEGSTGELFF. The genes are TRBV28 and TRBJ2-2; D is ambiguous. The CDR3 totals 16 residues. V shed 3 bases and J shed 4 bases, with 15 bases lying between them. Germline V gives CDR1 MDHEN, CDR2 SYDVKM.

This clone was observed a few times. The CDR3 DNA reads as TGTGCCAGCACCTTCTGGACAGGTTATGGCTACACCTTC. Its protein product is CASTFWTGYGYTF. The chain combines TRBV6-6 with TRBJ1-2, with TRBD1 matching 7 bases. Germline V CDR1 and CDR2: MNHNY, SVGAGI (reference sequence). The CDR3 runs to 13 residues. The trim removed 7 bases at V and 5 bases at J, leaving 7 bases unmatched.

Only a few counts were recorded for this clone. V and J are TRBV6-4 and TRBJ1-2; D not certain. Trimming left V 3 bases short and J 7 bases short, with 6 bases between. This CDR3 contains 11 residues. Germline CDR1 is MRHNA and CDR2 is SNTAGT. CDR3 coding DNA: TGTGCCAGCAGTGATCTAGGTGGCTACACCTTC. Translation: CASSDLGGYTF.

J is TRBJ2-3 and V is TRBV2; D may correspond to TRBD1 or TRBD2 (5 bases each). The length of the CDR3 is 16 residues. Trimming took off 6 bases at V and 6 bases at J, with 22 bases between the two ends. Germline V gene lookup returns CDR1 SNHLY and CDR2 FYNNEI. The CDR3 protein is CASRALGTQRPDTQYF. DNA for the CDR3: TGTGCCAGCAGGGCACTTGGGACCCAACGTCCGGATACGCAGTATTTT.

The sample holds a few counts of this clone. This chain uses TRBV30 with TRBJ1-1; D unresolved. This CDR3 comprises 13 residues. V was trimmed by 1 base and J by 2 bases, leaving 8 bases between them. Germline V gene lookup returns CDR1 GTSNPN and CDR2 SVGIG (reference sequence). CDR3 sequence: CAWSELINTEAFF. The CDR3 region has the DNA TGTGCCTGGAGTGAACTGATTAACACTGAAGCTTTCTTT.

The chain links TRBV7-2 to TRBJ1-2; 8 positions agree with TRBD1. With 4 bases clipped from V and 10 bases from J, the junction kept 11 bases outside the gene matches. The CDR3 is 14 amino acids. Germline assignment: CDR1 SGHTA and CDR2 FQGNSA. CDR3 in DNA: TGTGCCAGCAGCTCCCCGGACAGGGCGGGGTTCTACACCTTC. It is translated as CASSSPDRAGFYTF.

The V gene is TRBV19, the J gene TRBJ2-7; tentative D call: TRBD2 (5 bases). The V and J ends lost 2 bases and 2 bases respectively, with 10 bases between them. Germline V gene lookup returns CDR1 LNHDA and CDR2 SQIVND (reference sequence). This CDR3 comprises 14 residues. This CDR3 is CASSIILAAYEQYF. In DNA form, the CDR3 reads TGTGCCAGTAGTATAATCCTAGCTGCCTACGAGCAGTACTTC.